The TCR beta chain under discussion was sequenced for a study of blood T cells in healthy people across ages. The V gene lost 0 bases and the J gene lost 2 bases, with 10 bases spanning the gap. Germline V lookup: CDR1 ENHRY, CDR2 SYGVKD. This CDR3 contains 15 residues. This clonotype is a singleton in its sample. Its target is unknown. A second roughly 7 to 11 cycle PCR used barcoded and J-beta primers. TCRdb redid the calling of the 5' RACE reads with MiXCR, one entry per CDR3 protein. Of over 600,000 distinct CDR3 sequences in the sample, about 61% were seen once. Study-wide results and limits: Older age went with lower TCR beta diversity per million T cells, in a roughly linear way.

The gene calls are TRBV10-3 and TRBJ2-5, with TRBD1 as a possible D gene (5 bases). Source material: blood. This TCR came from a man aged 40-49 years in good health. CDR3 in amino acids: CAISESSPGQETQYF. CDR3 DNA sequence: TGTGCCATCAGTGAGTCCAGCCCAGGGCAAGAGACCCAGTACTTC.